This T cell receptor beta chain was sequenced in a study of shared clonotypes between healthy human individuals (dated by TCRdb to the early 2020s). For context, the study as a whole: The cohort comprised a couple of women and a few men aged 18 to 49 years. To estimate repertoire size and how much clonotype sharing occurs between individuals, the study deeply sequenced the blood TCR repertoires of 5 or 6 healthy adults. Per donor, three plates each were used for CD4 naive and CD4 memory, two for CD8 naive, and one for CD8 memory. Different laboratories and diverse techniques were used to prepare libraries and sequence TCR repertoires, to increase sequencing depth and limit assay-specific biases. Per donor, leukapheresis produced somewhere between about 0.94 and 9 billion PBMCs. Findings and caveats that apply to the study as a whole: Compared with non-shared clonotypes, the clonotypes found in all four sorted-subset donors had higher generation probabilities. The small number of donors limited the genetic and exposure-history diversity represented. Pairwise subsampling indicated that sequencing depth was expected to affect the degree of clonotype sharing among donors. Sampling was restricted to blood, and TCR repertoires in tissue are likely to differ from TCR repertoires in blood. When four donors were compared, the shared fraction of clonotypes was about 5% for naive CD4, about 4% for naive CD8, 2.3% for memory CD4, and roughly 0.43% for memory CD8. Even with the large sequencing depth, rarefaction of the sorted-subset datasets indicated that sequencing was incomplete. Estimated clonotype richness was generally larger for naive than for memory subsets.

Using the deep immunoSEQ assay, multiplex PCR amplified TCR CDR3 regions from genomic DNA. Extracted genomic DNA from each cell subset was spread evenly across all wells of several immunoSEQ 96-well plates, with each plate serving as a replicate. For sorted subsets, approximately 200 ng of genomic DNA, equivalent to around 29,000 T cell genomes, went into each replicate PCR. The purified libraries were quantified using a Qubit 3.0 fluorometer, sized with a Bioanalyzer 2100, and then quantified again using the KAPA Library Quantification kit. Each immunoSEQ 96-well plate was sequenced on its own single-read 150-cycle Illumina NextSeq 550 flow cell. On the authors' methods: The immunoSEQ output contained only junctional sequences without quality scores, so filtering could not match that applied to full-length reads. Sequences were annotated with PyIR, a Python wrapper for IgBLAST v1.9, using IMGT germline references to assign V/J genes and CDR3. Reads with weak V/J assignments (E-value above 1e-6), missing CDR3, stop codons, out-of-frame junctions, or ambiguous translated residues were removed. A V3J clonotype was defined by an identical inferred V gene, J gene, and CDR3 amino acid sequence. The percentage overlap between two repertoires was calculated by dividing the number of shared unique clonotypes by the size of the smaller repertoire. Repertoire richness was assessed with RTK rarefaction, the Chao1 estimator, and Recon v2.1 estimates of unobserved clonotypes. Generation probabilities were computed with OLGA for all TCRbeta clonotypes obtained by the gDNA method from a few donors. TCRdb carries this immuneACCESS record with in-frame sequences only. Its versions omit some clonotypes, under half of them owing to an unresolved V gene in the studies checked, with the rest unexplained. V, J and clone size derive from that table, while D and trimming were established from the DNA sequence. Recorded for this sample are more than 2,000,000 clones; 90% to 95% of them occurred a single time. The ten largest clonotypes hold roughly 0.13% of the sample.

To note about this clone: The target of this receptor is not known. The record has no base qualities; no much larger clone is one base away.

The CDR3 holds 15 amino acids from the cysteine to the phenylalanine. Of all the DNA, just the CDR3 is kept, 45 bases in frame from base 1. V sheds 3 bases and J sheds 7 bases, leaving 13 bases between their ends. The germline V gene supplies CDR1 MRHNA and CDR2 SNTAGT. Donors were healthy HIV-negative adults with no recently reported acute infections or vaccinations. Every donor was a Caucasian adult residing in Nashville, Tennessee, USA. CD4+ T cells were enriched by magnetic negative selection, after which naive cells were positively selected on CD45RA and the negative fraction was taken as the memory subset. Blood was collected by leukapheresis, and PBMCs were isolated by Ficoll-Histopaque density gradient centrifugation and then cryopreserved in liquid nitrogen vapor phase. Analytical flow cytometry was used to check the purity and quantity of every magnetically sorted T cell population. Each sorted fraction had its genomic DNA isolated and then quantified by UV absorbance on a Nanodrop 2000c.

The origin of this receptor is a man between 18 and 35 years old in good health. Specimen: naive CD4+ T cells sorted from blood. Taken with the paper, the label for cell subset or site translates to: CD45RA+ positively selected. This sequence uses TRBV6-4 and TRBJ1-6, and TRBD1 may be the D gene, going by 5 matching bases. The CDR3 region reads CASSERPQGNSPLHF. The sequenced DNA: TGTGCCAGCAGTGAGAGGCCTCAGGGAAATTCACCCCTCCACTTT.